Below are 32 T cell receptor beta chains sequenced from a single sample in a study of T cells after yellow fever vaccination. MiXCR, run by TCRdb on the 5' RACE reads, gives a single entry per CDR3 protein. The data contain about 73,000 distinct CDR3 sequences, around 7.3% of them singletons. The specimen comprised CD8+ T cells sorted from PBMCs, sampled on the day of the yellow fever booster vaccination. Every receptor here comes from a man aged 25-45 years who received the YFV17D yellow fever vaccine.

This clonotype was seen more than once but under ten times. Relative to the germline gene, one junction end is altered; a read error may explain this. This chain uses TRBV9 with TRBJ2-1; 7 nucleotides align to TRBD2. This CDR3 contains 12 residues. The V gene's germline CDR1 is SGDLS and CDR2 YYNGEE. CDR3 protein: CASSPTGGGKVF. The CDR3, as DNA: TGTGCCAGCAGCCCGACGGGGGGAGGGAAGGTCTTC.

This clonotype was seen a few times. This chain joins TRBV27 and TRBJ1-5; D remains ambiguous. The CDR3 covers 13 residues. V lost 3 bases to trimming and J lost 4 bases, with 7 bases between them. CDR1 and CDR2 from the germline V gene are MNHEY and SMNVEV (reference sequence). The CDR3 loop is CASSLARNQPQHF. CDR3 DNA sequence: TGTGCCAGCAGTTTGGCTCGGAATCAGCCCCAGCATTTT.

Many counts were recorded for this clonotype. The chain couples TRBV12-3 or TRBV12-4 to TRBJ2-1; a weak D match, TRBD2 (5 bases). This CDR3 region has 15 residues. With 3 bases removed from V and 0 bases from J, the gap between germline ends came to 9 bases. CDR3 in DNA: TGTGCCAGCAGTTTCGGACGGGGCTCCTACAATGAGCAGTTCTTC. As protein: CASSFGRGSYNEQFF.

This clonotype was detected a few times. The rearrangement joins TRBV27 to TRBJ2-1, with unresolved D. Between the trimmed V and J ends, which lost 5 bases and 3 bases, there was a span of 8 bases. From germline, CDR1 is MNHEY and CDR2 SMNVEV (reference sequence). The CDR3 totals 13 residues. CDR3 coding DNA: TGTGCCAGCAGTCACACCTTCTACAATGAGCAGTTCTTC. It translates to CASSHTFYNEQFF.

This clonotype was seen only a few times. The V gene is TRBV28, the J gene TRBJ2-3, with 8 positions matching TRBD1. V trimming: 6 bases; J trimming: 6 bases; junction bases outside the gene matches: 11. The CDR3 has 15 amino acids. Germline V gene sequence: CDR1 MDHEN, CDR2 SYDVKM. CDR3 sequence: CASSQDRANRDTQYF. The CDR3, as DNA: TGTGCCAGCAGCCAGGACAGGGCGAATAGGGATACGCAGTATTTT.

This rearrangement joins TRBV20-1 to TRBJ2-7, with D unresolved. The CDR3 has 16 amino acids. Trimming took off 3 bases at V and 2 bases at J, with 20 bases between the two ends. Germline loops: CDR1 DFQATT, CDR2 SNEGSKA (reference sequence). The CDR3 loop is CSARRRMGSSPYEQYF. The CDR3 coding sequence is TGCAGTGCTAGGAGGCGTATGGGGTCCTCCCCCTACGAGCAGTACTTC.

The chain has TRBV20-1 and TRBJ1-2; 8 bases are shared with TRBD1. V shed 8 bases and J 4 bases; nucleotides not matched to a gene: 3. Germline-derived CDR1 and CDR2 are DFQATT and SNEGSKA (reference sequence). This CDR3 region has 11 residues. The CDR3: CSSGQGYGYTF. The DNA for the CDR3 is TGCAGTTCCGGACAGGGCTATGGCTACACCTTC.

This clonotype was detected only a few times. The genes are TRBV11-2 and TRBJ2-1, with TRBD2 matching 11 bases. The length of the CDR3 is 15 residues. CDR1 and CDR2 from the germline V gene are SGHAT and FQNNGV. V was pared by 7 bases and J by 4 bases, with 6 bases of the junction left unmatched. The CDR3 DNA sequence: TGTGCCAGCACAGGTGGGACTAGCGGATACAATGAGCAGTTCTTC. Translated: CASTGGTSGYNEQFF.

This clonotype came up a few times. J is TRBJ2-7 and V is TRBV28, with D possibly called TRBD1 or TRBD2 (6 bases each). V lost 6 bases and J lost 2, with 20 bases in between. The CDR3 has 16 amino acids. Germline V gene lookup returns CDR1 MDHEN and CDR2 SYDVKM. The CDR3 region is CASSRPRGDMTYEQYF. DNA for the CDR3: TGTGCCAGCAGCCGCCCGAGGGGGGACATGACCTACGAGCAGTACTTC.

This chain links TRBV27 with TRBJ2-5; no reliable D call. From germline, CDR1 is MNHEY and CDR2 SMNVEV (reference sequence). The CDR3 is 15 residues long. Trimming left V 4 bases short and J 0 bases short, with 12 bases between. CDR3 sequence: CASSSLLEYQETQYF. Here the CDR3 DNA reads TGTGCCAGCAGTTCCCTCTTAGAGTACCAAGAGACCCAGTACTTC.

This clonotype was seen only a few times. The rearrangement uses TRBV7-9 and TRBJ2-7, with a tentative D call TRBD1 (5 bases). The CDR3 has 14 residues. CDR1 is SEHNR, CDR2 FQNEAQ, per germline (reference sequence). V lost 5 bases to trimming and J lost 0 bases, with 11 bases between them. The CDR3 DNA sequence: TGTGCCAGCAGCACAGTCAGGGACTCCTACGAGCAGTACTTC. Translated, it gives CASSTVRDSYEQYF.

The rearrangement joins TRBV9 to TRBJ2-1; tentatively, D is TRBD1 (6 bases). The CDR3 runs to 18 residues. V gave up 2 bases and J gave up 1 base, with 19 bases separating them. The germline V gene has CDR1 SGDLS and CDR2 YYNGEE. This chain's CDR3 is CASSVSTGKGSSYNEQFF. The CDR3 DNA follows: TGTGCCAGCAGCGTTTCAACAGGGAAGGGCAGTTCCTACAATGAGCAGTTCTTC.

There are many counts of this clonotype. The rearrangement joins TRBV15 to TRBJ2-1, with a weak D call TRBD2 (5 bases). Germline CDR1 reads LNHNV; CDR2 reads YYDKDF (reference sequence). The CDR3 length is 18 residues. With 0 bases removed from V and 0 bases from J, the gap between germline ends came to 15 bases. The CDR3 DNA reads as TGTGCCACCAGCAGAGATCCGGCTAGGGAGAGCTCCTACAATGAGCAGTTCTTC. It yields the protein CATSRDPARESSYNEQFF.

In its sample, this clonotype was seen many times. This chain uses TRBV5-1 with TRBJ2-1; D may be TRBD1 (6 bases). Trimming removed 4 bases from V and 5 bases from J, with 13 bases in between. CDR1 is SGHRS, CDR2 YFSETQ, per germline. The CDR3 is 14 residues long. CDR3 region: CASSPGHPNNEQFF. As DNA, the CDR3 is TGCGCCAGCAGCCCGGGACACCCGAACAATGAGCAGTTCTTC.

This chain uses TRBV6-5 with TRBJ2-1; 9 nucleotides align to TRBD2. The J segment lost 5 bases and the V segment lost 7 bases, leaving 3 bases of the junction unmatched. Germline V CDR1 and CDR2: MNHEY, SVGAGI. The CDR3 length is 13 residues. CDR3 DNA: TGTGCCAGCAAAGTAGCGGGAGACAATGAGCAGTTCTTC. Translation gives CASKVAGDNEQFF.

This clonotype turned up a few times. The genes are TRBV6-5 and TRBJ2-1; D is ambiguous. This CDR3 region has 15 residues. The germline V gene has CDR1 MNHEY and CDR2 SVGAGI. V lost 5 bases, J lost 1 base, and 12 bases lay in between. The CDR3: CASSHTSGSYNEQFF. CDR3 nucleotides: TGTGCCAGCAGTCACACTTCAGGTTCCTACAATGAGCAGTTCTTC.

The chain joins TRBV9 to TRBJ2-4; a weak D match, TRBD1 (6 bases). CDR1 and CDR2 (germline): SGDLS, YYNGEE. The CDR3 totals 16 residues. Trimming left V 2 bases short and J 3 bases short, with 15 bases between. The CDR3 sequence: CASSVGASAGKNIQYF. For the CDR3, the DNA is TGTGCCAGCAGCGTGGGGGCTTCGGCCGGCAAAAACATTCAGTACTTC.

The J gene is TRBJ2-7, the V gene TRBV6-2 or TRBV6-3; TRBD1 aligns across 9 bases. V gave up 11 bases and J gave up 5 bases; unmatched junction bases: 10. Germline CDR1 and CDR2: MNHEY and SVGEGT. The CDR3 consists of 13 residues. The CDR3 bases are TGTGCCGCCCGGGACAGGGTGGTCGACGAGCAGTACTTC. Translated, it gives CAARDRVVDEQYF.

This clonotype was recorded a few times. V is TRBV20-1 and J is TRBJ2-3; TRBD1 matches 10 bases. In germline, CDR1 is DFQATT, CDR2 SNEGSKA (reference sequence). The CDR3 extends over 15 amino acids. Trimming removed 0 bases from V and 4 bases from J; junction bases left unmatched: 4. CDR3 region: CSARDGDRGADTQYF. Written as DNA, the CDR3 is TGCAGTGCTAGAGATGGGGACAGGGGAGCAGATACGCAGTATTTT.

The chain couples TRBV27 to TRBJ2-3; possibly TRBD1 for D (6 bases). V was pared by 3 bases and J by 0 bases, with 7 bases between. This CDR3 is built from 14 residues. Germline CDR1 MNHEY, CDR2 SMNVEV (reference sequence). CDR3: CASSLTGSTDTQYF. The DNA of the CDR3 is TGTGCCAGCAGTTTGACAGGCAGCACAGATACGCAGTATTTT.

This clonotype was seen only a few times. The rearrangement joins TRBV20-1 to TRBJ1-5, with unresolved D. Germline V gives CDR1 DFQATT, CDR2 SNEGSKA (reference sequence). This CDR3 is 14 amino acids long. V was cut by 1 base and J by 3 bases, with 10 bases left in between. The CDR3 region is CSARVKGSNQPQHF. The CDR3 DNA reads as TGCAGTGCTAGAGTTAAGGGATCCAATCAGCCCCAGCATTTT.

This clonotype was detected many times. The chain recombines TRBV11-1 with TRBJ2-5; no definite D call. V lost 4 bases and J 1 base, leaving 1 base between the germline ends. Germline assignment: CDR1 SGHAT and CDR2 FQDESV (reference sequence). This CDR3 spans 11 amino acids. The CDR3 region has the DNA TGTGCCAGCAGCTCCCAAGAGACCCAGTACTTC. Translated, it gives CASSSQETQYF. Looking up the rest from reference TRBV11-1 and TRBJ2-5 gives the full variable domain: EAEVAQSPRYKITEKSQAVAFWCDPISGHATLYWYRQILGQGPELLVQFQDESVVDDSQLPKDRFSAERLKGVDSTLKIQPAELGDSAMYLCASSSQETQYFGPGTRLLVL.

This clonotype occurred many times. This chain links TRBV7-2 with TRBJ2-7; D ambiguous. The CDR3 has 13 residues. Trimming shortened V by 3 bases and J by 3 bases, and 9 bases separated the two germline ends. The germline CDR1 and CDR2 sequences are SGHTA and FQGNSA. CDR3: CASSLMNNYEQYF. CDR3 in DNA: TGTGCCAGCAGCTTGATGAACAACTACGAGCAGTACTTC.

The CDR3 sequence: CATSDTNHHLASPTDTQYF. The CDR3 DNA reads as TGTGCCACCAGTGATACGAACCATCACCTGGCTTCCCCCACAGATACGCAGTATTTT. The chain employs TRBV24-1 and TRBJ2-3, with no clear D. V was cut by 3 bases and J by 2 bases, with 23 bases left in between. The CDR3 loop spans 19 amino acids. CDR1 is KGHDR, CDR2 SFDVKD, per germline.

This clonotype was observed many times. The rearrangement links TRBV7-6 to TRBJ2-3, with 9 bases lining up with TRBD1. The CDR3 contains 14 residues. V trimming: 6 bases; J trimming: 3 bases; junction bases outside the gene matches: 4. Germline CDR1 SGHVS, CDR2 FNYEAQ. The DNA for the CDR3 is TGTGCCAGCAGTAGACAGGGGGAGACAGATACGCAGTATTTT. Amino acid sequence: CASSRQGETDTQYF.

This clonotype has more than one count but fewer than ten. The chain employs TRBV11-2 and TRBJ2-1, with D perhaps matching TRBD2 (5 bases). Germline CDR1 reads SGHAT; CDR2 reads FQNNGV. The length of the CDR3 is 13 residues. V lost 4 bases, J lost 15 bases, and 19 bases lay in between. The CDR3 bases are TGTGCCAGCAGCTCCCAGGCCCCGGACTGGACGTTCTTC. Its translation: CASSSQAPDWTFF.

This clonotype was seen ten or more times. J is TRBJ2-5 and V is TRBV11-2; D gene unclear. V was cut by 3 bases and J by 4 bases, with 18 bases left in between. The CDR3 runs 16 residues. Per germline, CDR1 SGHAT and CDR2 FQNNGV. CDR3: CASSFRGGSSLETQYF. As DNA, the CDR3 is TGTGCCAGCAGCTTCCGTGGCGGTAGTTCGTTAGAGACCCAGTACTTC.

The chain combines TRBV12-3 or TRBV12-4 with TRBJ1-2, with D possibly being TRBD1 (5 bases). CDR3 size: 15 residues. The V end was cut by 5 bases, the J end by 0 bases, with 13 bases between. The CDR3 nucleotides read TGTGCCAGCAGTCCCCGGCGGGGACCTAACTATGGCTACACCTTC. It encodes CASSPRRGPNYGYTF.

This clonotype was detected ten times or more. The genes are TRBV7-9 and TRBJ1-1; D unresolved. Trimming left V 1 base short and J 1 base short, with 7 bases between. The CDR3 has 14 residues. Germline V lookup: CDR1 SEHNR, CDR2 FQNEAQ (reference sequence). The CDR3: CASSLGGANTEAFF. In DNA, the CDR3 is TGTGCCAGCAGCTTAGGGGGAGCGAACACTGAAGCTTTCTTT.

This clonotype was recorded a few times. The chain couples TRBV27 to TRBJ2-1; 13 bases map to TRBD2. V was clipped by 3 bases and J by 0 bases; unmatched bases: 5. The CDR3 is 18 amino acids. The V gene's germline CDR1 is MNHEY and CDR2 SMNVEV (reference sequence). Written as DNA, the CDR3 is TGTGCCAGCAGTTTTGGACTAGCGGGAGTTAGCTCCTACAATGAGCAGTTCTTC. The encoded protein is CASSFGLAGVSSYNEQFF.

This clonotype has a handful of counts. This chain links TRBV7-9 with TRBJ2-2, with 9 nucleotides matching TRBD1. The CDR3 is 15 amino acids. From germline, CDR1 is SEHNR and CDR2 FQNEAQ (reference sequence). J gave up 6 bases and V 5 bases, and 7 bases lay outside the gene matches. CDR3 sequence: CASSPGTGLPGELFF. DNA for the CDR3: TGTGCCAGCAGCCCGGGGACAGGGCTCCCCGGGGAGCTGTTTTTT.

The rearrangement links TRBV4-1 to TRBJ1-5; D gene uncertain. From germline, CDR1 is MGHRA and CDR2 YSYEKL. The V end lost 2 bases, the J end lost 4 bases, and 15 bases lay between the germline ends. This CDR3 is 16 amino acids long. Written as DNA, the CDR3 is TGCGCCAGCAGCCAAACAACGCTGTTAGCAAATCAGCCCCAGCATTTT. Protein sequence: CASSQTTLLANQPQHF.